Below, 25 T cell receptor beta chains from the same sample are listed, as sequenced in a study of blood T cell repertoires in COVID-19. TCRdb's copy holds only in-frame clones and misses some; the assay was immunoSEQ multiplex PCR. There are around 96,000 clones in the sample; roughly 95% occur only once, and around 4.2% lies in the top ten. Sequencing input: peripheral blood. Receptor source: a human donor with active COVID-19. The donor label of this sample is uncertain.

The J gene is TRBJ2-7, the V gene TRBV7-9; D unresolved. The CDR3 totals 12 residues. V lost 2 bases and J 2 bases, leaving 4 bases between the germline ends. The germline V gene has CDR1 SEHNR and CDR2 FQNEAQ (reference sequence). The CDR3 bases are TGTGCCAGCAGCTTATCAACCTACGAGCAGTACTTC. This encodes CASSLSTYEQYF.

The chain recombines TRBV25-1 with TRBJ2-5; 8 nucleotides align to TRBD1. The CDR3 consists of 14 residues. Per germline, CDR1 MGHDK and CDR2 SYGVNS. The V segment lost 6 bases and the J segment 6 bases; nucleotides outside the gene matches: 9. The CDR3 coding sequence is TGTGCCAGCAGAAAGGACAGGGATTGGAAGACCCAGTACTTC. This translates into CASRKDRDWKTQYF.

This CDR3 is CATSRLAGRSYNEQFF. The CDR3 DNA reads TGTGCCACCAGCAGACTAGCGGGGCGTTCCTACAATGAGCAGTTCTTC. The rearrangement links TRBV15 to TRBJ2-1; TRBD2 matches 9 bases. Germline CDR1 is LNHNV and CDR2 is YYDKDF (reference sequence). This CDR3 contains 16 residues. V dropped 2 bases and J dropped 1; count of bases not matched to a gene: 3.

The rearrangement uses TRBV5-8 and TRBJ1-2; 7 nucleotides match TRBD1. CDR1 SGHTS and CDR2 YDEGEE come from the germline V gene. The junction had 6 bases not matched to a gene; V was cut back by 2 bases and J by 8 bases. The CDR3 loop spans 13 amino acids. The CDR3: CASSFLRGGGYTF. The CDR3 region has the DNA TGTGCCAGCAGCTTCTTACGAGGGGGCGGCTACACCTTC.

This chain joins TRBV7-2 and TRBJ2-7; a possible D gene is TRBD1 (6 bases). Per the germline V gene, CDR1 is SGHTA and CDR2 is FQGNSA. The CDR3 is 14 residues long. V shed 1 base and J shed 4 bases, with 11 bases lying between them. CDR3 coding DNA: TGTGCCAGCAGCTTAGATTGGACAGAGTACGAGCAGTACTTC. This encodes CASSLDWTEYEQYF.

The rearrangement links TRBV11-2 to TRBJ2-7; the match to TRBD2 covers 8 bases. The CDR3 sequence is 14 residues long. The germline V gene has CDR1 SGHAT and CDR2 FQNNGV. With V trimmed by 5 bases and J by 7 bases, 10 bases remained unmatched. CDR3 bases: TGTGCCAGCAGCACGAGCGGGAGCCCCTCTGAGCAGTACTTC. Translating it yields CASSTSGSPSEQYF. The entire variable domain, with the rest obtained from reference TRBV11-2 and TRBJ2-7, is as follows: EAGVAQSPRYKIIEKRQSVAFWCNPISGHATLYWYQQILGQGPKLLIQFQNNGVVDDSQLPKDRFSAERLKGVDSTLKIQPAKLEDSAVYLCASSTSGSPSEQYFGPGTRLTVT.

This clone was recorded only once. This chain connects TRBV5-1 to TRBJ2-7; 10 nucleotides line up with TRBD1. Losses at the gene ends were 3 bases for V and 3 bases for J; bases not matched to a gene: 6. Per germline, CDR1 SGHRS and CDR2 YFSETQ. The CDR3 has 15 amino acids. The CDR3 loop reads CASSWGDRGYYEQYF. In DNA, the CDR3 is TGCGCCAGCAGCTGGGGGGACAGGGGCTACTACGAGCAGTACTTC. The complete variable domain, with remaining parts taken from reference TRBV5-1 and TRBJ2-7, reads KAGVTQTPRYLIKTRGQQVTLSCSPISGHRSVSWYQQTPGQGLQFLFEYFSETQRNKGNFPGRFSGRQFSNSRSEMNVSTLELGDSALYLCASSWGDRGYYEQYFGPGTRLTVT.

The chain is built from TRBV7-9 and TRBJ1-1; D may be TRBD1 (6 bases). The germline V gene encodes CDR1 SEHNR and CDR2 FQNEAQ (reference sequence). This CDR3 is built from 13 residues. CDR3 region: CGGDTGLNTEAFF. CDR3 nucleotide sequence: TGTGGCGGTGATACAGGGCTGAACACTGAAGCTTTCTTT.

This clone came up once. V is TRBV7-9 and J is TRBJ2-1; TRBD2 is a possible D gene (6 bases). V lost 5 bases and J lost 1, with 21 bases in between. The germline gives CDR1 SEHNR, CDR2 FQNEAQ (reference sequence). The CDR3 consists of 18 residues. CDR3: CASSTQNELAWSYNEQFF. The DNA of the CDR3 is TGTGCCAGCAGCACCCAGAACGAACTAGCTTGGTCCTACAATGAGCAGTTCTTC.

The chain uses TRBV5-5 and TRBJ1-2; D unclear. The germline CDR1 and CDR2 sequences are SGHKS and YYEKEE (reference sequence). V was shortened by 0 bases and J by 4 bases, with 10 bases between the two germline ends. The length of the CDR3 is 14 residues. CDR3 DNA sequence: TGTGCCAGCAGCTTGGGTTGGGCCTCCTATGGCTACACCTTC. Translated, it gives CASSLGWASYGYTF.

This chain links TRBV19 with TRBJ2-3; 8 nucleotides agree with TRBD1. Trimming removed 7 bases from V and 6 bases from J; junction bases left unmatched: 6. Per germline, CDR1 LNHDA and CDR2 SQIVND (reference sequence). The CDR3 covers 13 residues. Written as DNA, the CDR3 is TGTGCCAGTAAAACAGGGGGAGAGGATACGCAGTATTTT. This codes for CASKTGGEDTQYF.

The rearrangement links TRBV10-3 to TRBJ1-1; no firm D call. The length of the CDR3 is 14 residues. Germline V gene data show CDR1 as ENHRY and CDR2 as SYGVKD. V lost 6 bases to trimming and J lost 4 bases, with 15 bases between them. Here the CDR3 DNA reads TGTGCCATCAGGGCCCACGAGGGTGGCACTGAAGCTTTCTTT. As protein: CAIRAHEGGTEAFF.

The chain couples TRBV27 to TRBJ2-3; TRBD2 matches 7 bases. The length of the CDR3 is 13 residues. V was clipped by 5 bases and J by 9 bases; unmatched bases: 8. Germline CDR1 reads MNHEY; CDR2 reads SMNVEV (reference sequence). The CDR3 here is CASSLDSGSTQYF. Written as DNA, the CDR3 is TGTGCCAGCAGTCTAGATAGCGGGTCGACGCAGTATTTT.

This sequence joins TRBV6-2 or TRBV6-3 and TRBJ2-7; 13 positions agree with TRBD2. CDR1 and CDR2 (germline): MNHEY, SVGEGT. J lost 3 bases, V lost 5 bases, and 1 base had no gene match. The CDR3 contains 14 residues. The CDR3 reads CASSRTSGSYEQYF. The CDR3 DNA reads TGTGCCAGCAGTCGGACTAGCGGGAGCTACGAGCAGTACTTC.

As DNA, the CDR3 is TGTGCCAGCAGCTTCCGGACAGATGGAAACACCATATATTTT. Protein sequence: CASSFRTDGNTIYF. The V call is TRBV7-9, the J call TRBJ1-3; a weak D match, TRBD1 (6 bases). The CDR3 consists of 14 residues. V shed 3 bases and J shed 3 bases, with 9 bases lying between them. Looked up from germline, CDR1 is SEHNR and CDR2 is FQNEAQ (reference sequence).

The gene calls are TRBV2 and TRBJ1-4, with 7 bases that match TRBD1. The CDR3 is 15 residues long. Germline CDR1 SNHLY, CDR2 FYNNEI. The junction had 11 bases not matched to a gene; V was cut back by 6 bases and J by 7 bases. CDR3 sequence: CASSRDRPTFEKLFF. DNA of the CDR3: TGTGCCAGCAGCCGGGACAGACCTACTTTTGAAAAACTGTTTTTT.

This clone was seen just once. The chain has TRBV6-5 and TRBJ1-5; D is ambiguous. Between the trimmed V and J ends, which lost 9 bases and 0 bases, there was a span of 12 bases. Germline V lookup: CDR1 MNHEY, CDR2 SVGAGI. The length of the CDR3 is 14 residues. The CDR3 nucleotides read TGTGCCAGTGTCGAGATCTATAGCAATCAGCCCCAGCATTTT. Its translation: CASVEIYSNQPQHF.

The rearrangement links TRBV19 to TRBJ2-1; TRBD2 might be the D (6 bases). V was clipped by 4 bases and J by 4 bases, with 11 bases between them. Germline V gene sequence: CDR1 LNHDA, CDR2 SQIVND (reference sequence). CDR3 length: 14 residues. CDR3 amino acids: CASSRAGTYNEQFF. The CDR3 DNA follows: TGTGCCAGTAGTAGGGCGGGAACATACAATGAGCAGTTCTTC.

V usage is TRBV27 and J usage is TRBJ2-3; TRBD1 matches 11 bases. Germline values: CDR1 MNHEY, CDR2 SMNVEV (reference sequence). With 4 bases clipped from V and 5 bases from J, the junction kept 8 bases outside the gene matches. The CDR3 is made up of 16 amino acids. The CDR3 DNA reads as TGTGCCAGCAGTTCCCCCGGGACAGGGGGGATAGATACGCAGTATTTT. The encoded protein is CASSSPGTGGIDTQYF.

This sequence joins TRBV9 and TRBJ2-7; TRBD2 agrees at 11 bases. The trim removed 4 bases at V and 1 base at J, leaving 4 bases unmatched. The CDR3 is 15 amino acids. The germline CDR1 and CDR2 sequences are SGDLS and YYNGEE. In DNA form, the CDR3 reads TGTGCCAGCAGCCCACTAGCGGGAGCGTCCTACGAGCAGTACTTC. Translating it yields CASSPLAGASYEQYF. The full variable domain, with the rest looked up from reference TRBV9 and TRBJ2-7, is DSGVTQTPKHLITATGQRVTLRCSPRSGDLSVYWYQQSLDQGLQFLIQYYNGEERAKGNILERFSAQQFPDLHSELNLSSLELGDSALYFCASSPLAGASYEQYFGPGTRLTVT.

This clone was picked up one time. This chain joins TRBV5-1 and TRBJ2-5; possible D gene TRBD1, 5 bases. The CDR3 extends over 14 amino acids. V dropped 1 base and J dropped 5 bases, with 12 bases sitting between them. Germline V gene sequence: CDR1 SGHRS, CDR2 YFSETQ. For the CDR3, the DNA is TGCGCCAGCAGCTTGTCAGGGATCGGCGAGACCCAGTACTTC. Translated: CASSLSGIGETQYF.

The V call is TRBV27, the J call TRBJ1-1; 9 bases are a match to TRBD1. V shed 7 bases and J 2 bases; nucleotides not matched to a gene: 8. CDR1 and CDR2 from the germline V gene are MNHEY and SMNVEV (reference sequence). The CDR3 runs 15 residues. The CDR3 here is CASKRDRAGNTEAFF. The CDR3 DNA sequence: TGTGCCAGCAAACGGGACAGGGCAGGCAACACTGAAGCTTTCTTT.

The rearrangement links TRBV10-2 to TRBJ1-5; possibly TRBD1 for D (5 bases). This CDR3 contains 16 residues. The V end lost 0 bases, the J end lost 3 bases, and 12 bases lay between the germline ends. CDR1 and CDR2 (germline): WSHSY, SAAADI. CDR3 bases: TGCGCCAGCAGTGAGTCTGTCGGGGGAAACAATCAGCCCCAGCATTTT. Protein: CASSESVGGNNQPQHF.

This chain uses TRBV5-5 with TRBJ2-3; the match to TRBD1 covers 11 bases. Germline V lookup: CDR1 SGHKS, CDR2 YYEKEE (reference sequence). This CDR3 spans 16 amino acids. Unmatched junction bases numbered 5, after V lost 2 bases and J lost 3 bases. CDR3 coding DNA: TGTGCCAGCAGCTTTAATCGGGACAGGGGGACAGATACGCAGTATTTT. The encoded protein is CASSFNRDRGTDTQYF.

CDR3 DNA: TGTGCCAGCAGCCAAATAAATGAGCAGTTCTTC. Protein sequence: CASSQINEQFF. V and J are TRBV6-2 or TRBV6-3 and TRBJ2-1; D gene ambiguous. V gave up 6 bases and J gave up 7 bases, with 7 bases separating them. Germline V lookup: CDR1 MNHEY, CDR2 SVGEGT. This CDR3 region has 11 residues.